This entry lists 24 T cell receptor beta chains sequenced from one sample in a study of blood T cell repertoires in COVID-19. Sequencing used immunoSEQ multiplex PCR; TCRdb keeps in-frame clones, though not all of them. The sample has some 87,000 clones, around 80% seen once; the top ten hold less than 20%. The sequenced sample consisted of peripheral blood. The receptors were sampled from a woman older than 75 with active or convalescent COVID-19.

This rearrangement joins TRBV6-5 to TRBJ1-1; 8 positions match TRBD1. CDR3 length equals 14 residues. Trimming at V came to 0 bases and at J to 5 bases, leaving 2 bases not matched to a gene. CDR1 and CDR2 from the germline V gene are MNHEY and SVGAGI. In DNA, the CDR3 is TGTGCCAGCAGTTACTCGACAGGGGATACTGAAGCTTTCTTT. Amino acids: CASSYSTGDTEAFF.

This chain connects TRBV4-2 to TRBJ2-7; the D gene is possibly TRBD2 (5 bases). The CDR3 is 13 residues long. V lost 1 base and J lost 4, with 8 bases in between. Looked up from germline, CDR1 is LGHNA and CDR2 is YNFKEQ. As DNA, the CDR3 is TGTGCCAGCAGCCAAGTAGGCGGGTACGAGCAGTACTTC. It encodes CASSQVGGYEQYF.

The chain carries TRBV6-5 and TRBJ1-1; D is perhaps TRBD1 (6 bases). Looked up from germline, CDR1 is MNHEY and CDR2 is SVGAGI. The V gene lost 6 bases and the J gene lost 10 bases, with 21 bases spanning the gap. This CDR3 has 14 residues. CDR3: CASRSTGSGFGAFF. CDR3 coding DNA: TGTGCCAGCAGATCCACAGGGAGTGGGTTTGGAGCTTTCTTT.

This CDR3 is CASSPRTVSGNTIYF. CDR3 coding DNA: TGTGCCAGCAGCCCGAGGACAGTCTCTGGAAACACCATATATTTT. The J gene is TRBJ1-3, the V gene TRBV7-9; D might be TRBD1 (6 bases). The CDR3 has 15 residues. Germline CDR1 reads SEHNR; CDR2 reads FQNEAQ (reference sequence). Trimming stripped 5 bases from V and 0 bases from J, with 11 bases between.

This chain uses TRBV11-2 with TRBJ2-2; 7 bases align to TRBD1. The V and J ends lost 5 bases and 5 bases, in that order; junction bases with no gene match: 8. There are 15 residues in the CDR3. Germline CDR1 and CDR2: SGHAT and FQNNGV. The CDR3 nucleotides are TGTGCCAGCAGCCAACAGGGGTCTGCAACCGGGGAGCTGTTTTTT. It is translated as CASSQQGSATGELFF.

J is TRBJ2-1 and V is TRBV2; 13 bases align to TRBD2. Germline-derived CDR1 and CDR2 are SNHLY and FYNNEI. Losses at the gene ends were 5 bases for V and 4 bases for J; bases not matched to a gene: 2. The CDR3 is 15 amino acids. The CDR3 DNA reads TGTGCCAGCAGTCCGGGACTAGCGGGGTACAATGAGCAGTTCTTC. Translated, it gives CASSPGLAGYNEQFF. The full variable domain, rest sourced from reference TRBV2 and TRBJ2-1, is EPEVTQTPSHQVTQMGQEVILRCVPISNHLYFYWYRQILGQKVEFLVSFYNNEISEKSEIFDDQFSVERPDGSNFTLKIRSTKLEDSAMYFCASSPGLAGYNEQFFGPGTRLTVL.

The rearrangement links TRBV25-1 to TRBJ2-1, with D tentatively TRBD1 (6 bases). Deletions cut 9 bases from V and 9 bases from J, with 21 bases between. Germline V gene data show CDR1 as MGHDK and CDR2 as SYGVNS. This CDR3 is built from 14 residues. The CDR3 nucleotides are TGTGCCAGTAGCAGGGGCTATGGTAACGGTGAGCAGTTCTTC. This encodes CASSRGYGNGEQFF. Looking up the rest from reference TRBV25-1 and TRBJ2-1 gives the full variable domain: EADIYQTPRYLVIGTGKKITLECSQTMGHDKMYWYQQDPGMELHLIHYSYGVNSTEKGDLSSESTVSRIRTEHFPLTLESARPSHTSQYLCASSRGYGNGEQFFGPGTRLTVL.

The V and J genes are TRBV4-3 and TRBJ1-6; TRBD1 agrees at 9 bases. V lost 4 bases and J lost 7; bases outside the gene matches: 8. CDR1 and CDR2 (germline): LGHNA, YSLEER. The CDR3 runs to 16 residues. CDR3: CASSLEQTGGNSPLHF. Written as DNA, the CDR3 is TGCGCCAGCAGCCTTGAACAGACAGGGGGAAATTCACCCCTCCACTTT.

The V and J genes are TRBV6-5 and TRBJ2-7, with D possibly matching TRBD1 (5 bases). The V end lost 6 bases, the J end lost 1 base, and 10 bases lay between the germline ends. The CDR3 contains 13 residues. CDR1 is MNHEY, CDR2 SVGAGI, per germline. The CDR3: CASSIGQSYEQYF. The CDR3 DNA follows: TGTGCCAGCAGCATTGGACAATCCTACGAGCAGTACTTC.

The CDR3 protein is CAISESQGVYAYEQYF. The DNA of the CDR3 is TGTGCCATCAGTGAGTCTCAGGGCGTCTATGCCTACGAGCAGTACTTC. The chain carries TRBV10-3 and TRBJ2-7, with D possibly being TRBD1 (5 bases). This CDR3 contains 16 residues. Trimming took off 0 bases at V and 2 bases at J, with 14 bases between the two ends. From germline, CDR1 is ENHRY and CDR2 SYGVKD.

The table lists this clone with a few counts. The V and J genes are TRBV7-3 and TRBJ2-6, with TRBD1 identical over 7 bases. The CDR3 is made up of 17 amino acids. V shed 6 bases, J shed 2 bases, and the junction held 10 bases outside the gene matches. Per germline, CDR1 SGHTA and CDR2 FQGTGA. This CDR3 is CASSPGQSVAGANVLTF. The CDR3 nucleotides read TGTGCCAGCAGTCCGGGACAGAGCGTAGCTGGGGCCAACGTCCTGACTTTC.

The J gene is TRBJ2-7, the V gene TRBV9, with a tentative D call TRBD1 (6 bases). There are 14 residues in the CDR3. The V end was cut by 4 bases, the J end by 5 bases, with 16 bases between. Germline V CDR1 and CDR2: SGDLS, YYNGEE. CDR3 nucleotides: TGTGCCAGCAGCCCCACCACGACAGGAAACGAGCAGTACTTC. As protein: CASSPTTTGNEQYF. The full variable domain, completed using reference TRBV9 and TRBJ2-7, is DSGVTQTPKHLITATGQRVTLRCSPRSGDLSVYWYQQSLDQGLQFLIQYYNGEERAKGNILERFSAQQFPDLHSELNLSSLELGDSALYFCASSPTTTGNEQYFGPGTRLTVT.

This clone was observed a handful of times. The rearrangement uses TRBV4-3 and TRBJ1-6, with a weak D call TRBD1 (5 bases). In germline, CDR1 is LGHNA, CDR2 YSLEER. There are 15 residues in the CDR3. Trimming removed 0 bases at V and 10 bases at J, with 13 bases between. The CDR3 DNA follows: TGCGCCAGCAGCCAAGATTGGAAGGGGAACTCACCCCTCCACTTT. As protein: CASSQDWKGNSPLHF.

This rearrangement joins TRBV7-2 to TRBJ1-2; weak D call: TRBD1 (5 bases). Germline loops: CDR1 SGHTA, CDR2 FQGNSA. This CDR3 contains 13 residues. Trimming shortened V by 4 bases and J by 13 bases, and 19 bases separated the two germline ends. The CDR3 reads CASSSGAGGGSTF. CDR3 sequence (DNA): TGTGCCAGCAGCTCCGGTGCGGGGGGGGGTTCCACCTTC. The full variable domain, its missing parts supplied by reference TRBV7-2 and TRBJ1-2, is GAGVSQSPSNKVTEKGKDVELRCDPISGHTALYWYRQSLGQGLEFLIYFQGNSAPDKSGLPSDRFSAERTGGSVSTLTIQRTQQEDSAVYLCASSSGAGGGSTFGSGTRLTVV.

The genes are TRBV4-3 and TRBJ1-2; D is perhaps TRBD1 (6 bases). CDR3 size: 16 residues. V lost 1 base, J lost 1 base, and 13 bases lay in between. Per germline, CDR1 LGHNA and CDR2 YSLEER. The DNA for the CDR3 is TGCGCCAGCAGCCAAGGGCGACAGGACGATAACTATGGCTACACCTTC. Encoded protein: CASSQGRQDDNYGYTF.

This clone was counted a few times. The chain recombines TRBV5-1 with TRBJ2-5, with a weak D call TRBD2 (6 bases). The V end lost 0 bases, the J end lost 1 base, and 10 bases lay between the germline ends. Looked up from germline, CDR1 is SGHRS and CDR2 is YFSETQ. The CDR3 extends over 15 amino acids. The CDR3: CASSLVASVQETQYF. CDR3 DNA: TGCGCCAGCAGCTTGGTGGCTAGCGTCCAAGAGACCCAGTACTTC. Full variable domain (remainder filled in from reference TRBV5-1 and TRBJ2-5): KAGVTQTPRYLIKTRGQQVTLSCSPISGHRSVSWYQQTPGQGLQFLFEYFSETQRNKGNFPGRFSGRQFSNSRSEMNVSTLELGDSALYLCASSLVASVQETQYFGPGTRLLVL.

The rearrangement joins TRBV3-1 (or the pseudogene TRBV3-2) to TRBJ1-4; D is possibly TRBD1 (6 bases). This CDR3 comprises 14 residues. Looked up from germline, CDR1 is LGHDT and CDR2 is YNNKEL (reference sequence). Trimming removed 4 bases from V and 5 bases from J, with 11 bases in between. The CDR3 sequence: CASSRQAHNEKLFF. Written as DNA, the CDR3 is TGTGCCAGCAGCCGACAGGCCCACAATGAAAAACTGTTTTTT.

This CDR3 is CASSQEEGRLEGYTF. In DNA form, the CDR3 reads TGCGCCAGCAGCCAAGAGGAGGGTAGATTGGAGGGCTACACCTTC. The V and J genes are TRBV4-3 and TRBJ1-2; D not resolved. The CDR3 has 15 amino acids. V lost 0 bases to trimming and J lost 8 bases, with 16 bases between them. Germline V gives CDR1 LGHNA, CDR2 YSLEER.

The rearrangement joins TRBV29-1 to TRBJ1-1; 11 nucleotides match TRBD1. V lost 8 bases to trimming and J lost 3 bases; unmatched junction nucleotides: 2. Germline assignment: CDR1 SQVTM and CDR2 ANQGSEA. The CDR3 consists of 12 residues. Here the CDR3 reads CSSGQGDTEAFF. CDR3 sequence (DNA): TGCAGCTCGGGACAGGGGGACACTGAAGCTTTCTTT.

This clone was picked up a small number of times. The chain combines TRBV27 with TRBJ1-2; 11 bases map to TRBD1. J lost 5 bases, V lost 0 bases, and 2 bases had no gene match. Germline V CDR1 and CDR2: MNHEY, SMNVEV (reference sequence). This CDR3 spans 15 amino acids. CDR3 in DNA: TGTGCCAGCAGTTTATCGGGGACAGGGGGATATGGCTACACCTTC. Translation: CASSLSGTGGYGYTF.

This sequence joins TRBV2 and TRBJ2-5, with D maybe TRBD1 (5 bases). The CDR3 extends over 12 amino acids. V lost 8 bases to trimming and J lost 2 bases, with 9 bases between them. Germline loops: CDR1 SNHLY, CDR2 FYNNEI. The CDR3, as DNA: TGTGCCAGCGGGGCTGTTCAAGAGACCCAGTACTTC. Amino acids: CASGAVQETQYF. Using reference TRBV2 and TRBJ2-5 for the parts outside the CDR3, the full variable domain is EPEVTQTPSHQVTQMGQEVILRCVPISNHLYFYWYRQILGQKVEFLVSFYNNEISEKSEIFDDQFSVERPDGSNFTLKIRSTKLEDSAMYFCASGAVQETQYFGPGTRLLVL.

The CDR3 nucleotides are TGTGCCAGCAGTCGGGACAGAGAGACCCAGTACTTC. It is translated as CASSRDRETQYF. V usage is TRBV7-8 and J usage is TRBJ2-5; 7 bases are a match to TRBD1. The length of the CDR3 is 12 residues. J gave up 4 bases and V 6 bases, and 2 bases lay outside the gene matches. Per the germline V gene, CDR1 is SGHVS and CDR2 is FQNEAQ.

The chain joins TRBV7-8 to TRBJ2-3, with 10 bases matching TRBD2. Trimming cost V 5 bases and J 0 bases; bases outside gene matches: 11. CDR3 size: 18 residues. In germline, CDR1 is SGHVS, CDR2 FQNEAQ. The CDR3 region has the DNA TGTGCCAGCAGCAATAGACCGGGACTAGCGAAAAGCACAGATACGCAGTATTTT. Its protein is CASSNRPGLAKSTDTQYF.

The rearrangement joins TRBV19 to TRBJ2-3, with D perhaps matching TRBD2 (6 bases). This CDR3 is 14 amino acids long. The germline V gene encodes CDR1 LNHDA and CDR2 SQIVND (reference sequence). Trimming cost V 5 bases and J 2 bases, with 11 bases left between them. For the CDR3, the DNA is TGTGCCAGTAGTTTAAGCGGGTCCACAGATACGCAGTATTTT. It yields the protein CASSLSGSTDTQYF.